Listed below are T cell receptor beta chains from one sample, sequenced in a study of cytomegalovirus exposure and HLA in healthy donors. TCRdb keeps only in-frame clones here, not all; method: immunoSEQ multiplex PCR. The table has nearly 95,000 clones, under 80% seen once. Sequencing input: PBMCs. These receptor sequences come from a woman between 25 and 40 years old in good health and CMV-seronegative. Both conserved end residues are part of each CDR3. D genes are given only for firm matches. Size tells how often a clone was seen (once, few, many) or the class of an expanded clone, and some rows leave it out.

j_call,v_call,clone_size,d_call,cdr3_nt,cdr3_aa
TRBJ2-3,TRBV4-1,-,-,TGCGCCAGCAGCCGATCGGGAGATACGCAGTATTTT,CASSRSGDTQYF
TRBJ1-1,TRBV27,-,-,TGTGCCAGCAGTTTATCCCCCACGAAGGGGGACGCTTTCTTT,CASSLSPTKGDAFF
TRBJ1-5,TRBV28,few,-,TGTGCCAGCAGTTTTCTAGACAATCAGCCCCAGCATTTT,CASSFLDNQPQHF
TRBJ2-3,TRBV25-1,few,-,TGTGCCAGCAGTGAGGACTTTTTAGATACGCAGTATTTT,CASSEDFLDTQYF
TRBJ2-2,TRBV29-1,-,TRBD2,TGCAGCGTCGTCCCGGGACTAGCGGGGGGACTGGGCGGGGAGCTGTTTTTT,CSVVPGLAGGLGGELFF
TRBJ2-7,TRBV7-6,-,-,TGTGCCAGCAGCTTAGAATCTCCAGGGGTCTACGAGCAGTACTTC,CASSLESPGVYEQYF
TRBJ1-2,TRBV27,-,TRBD1,TGTGCCAGCAGGGGAGGACAGGGACGAATTGGCTACACCTTC,CASRGGQGRIGYTF
TRBJ2-1,TRBV6-1,-,TRBD2,TGTGCCAGCACCCGACAAACTAGCGGGGCCAATGAGCAGTTCTTC,CASTRQTSGANEQFF
TRBJ2-7,TRBV7-9,few,-,TGTGCCAGCAGCTCCCGGGACAACTACAACGAGCAGTACTTC,CASSSRDNYNEQYF
TRBJ2-7,TRBV19,-,-,TGTGCCAGTAGTAGAGGGGGGGCTCAACACGGGTACGAGCAGTACTTC,CASSRGGAQHGYEQYF
TRBJ2-7,TRBV10-3,-,TRBD2,TGTGCCATCAGTGAAGGACTAGCGGGGGGCGGGTACGAGCAGTACTTC,CAISEGLAGGGYEQYF
TRBJ1-1,TRBV2,-,-,TGTGCCAGCAGTGAACAGGGGTGGCGGAACACTGAAGCTTTCTTT,CASSEQGWRNTEAFF
TRBJ2-2,TRBV10-1,-,TRBD2,TGCGCCAGCAGTGAGGTAGCGGGAGTCACCGGGGAGCTGTTTTTT,CASSEVAGVTGELFF
TRBJ1-1,TRBV7-6,-,TRBD1,TGTGCCAGCAGCTTCCTTAAAACAGGGGGCTCCACTGAAGCTTTCTTT,CASSFLKTGGSTEAFF
TRBJ2-3,TRBV9,-,TRBD1,TGTGCCAGCAGCGTGACAGGGGGAGGGGATGCGCAGTATTTT,CASSVTGGGDAQYF
TRBJ2-1,TRBV6-6,few,-,TGTGCCAGCCTTGGTCGGAGTGAGCAGTTCTTC,CASLGRSEQFF
TRBJ2-1,TRBV4-1,-,TRBD2,TGCGCCAGCAGCCCCCCAACTAGCGGGAGATCGAGCTCCTACAATGAGCAGTTCTTC,CASSPPTSGRSSSYNEQFF
TRBJ2-5,TRBV7-9,-,TRBD2,TGTGCCAGCAGCCAGAAGGGAGGGCACCAAGAGACCCAGTACTTC,CASSQKGGHQETQYF
TRBJ1-1,TRBV2,-,-,TGTGCCAGCGTAGAGGCCGTCTCGGTCACCACTGAAGCTTTCTTT,CASVEAVSVTTEAFF
TRBJ2-7,TRBV2,few,-,TGTGCCAGCAGTGACATACAGGGTTTCTTGTTCGAGCAGTACTTC,CASSDIQGFLFEQYF
TRBJ1-5,TRBV15,-,TRBD1,TGTGCCACCAGCGGATTCCGGGACAGACTCCCCCAGCATTTT,CATSGFRDRLPQHF
TRBJ1-2,TRBV28,-,TRBD1,TGTGCCAGCAGTTTGGGCAGGGGGAGCTATGGCTACACCTTC,CASSLGRGSYGYTF
TRBJ1-5,TRBV5-4,-,-,TGTGCCAGCAGCTTCGGGGGGGACAGCAATCAGCCCCAGCATTTT,CASSFGGDSNQPQHF
TRBJ2-1,TRBV7-2,-,-,TGTGCCAGCAGCCCCAGAACGGGAGCGGGTGACAATGAGCAGTTCTTC,CASSPRTGAGDNEQFF
TRBJ2-5,TRBV11-2,few,TRBD2,TGTGCCAGCAGCCCCCTGGGACTAGCGGGGGGGGCTGAGACCCAGTACTTC,CASSPLGLAGGAETQYF
TRBJ1-5,TRBV27,-,-,TGTGCCAGCAGTTTTCAGGGGAGCAATCAGCCCCAGCATTTT,CASSFQGSNQPQHF
TRBJ1-5,TRBV2,-,TRBD1,TGTGCCAGCAGTCTGTCAGGGGGCCCGAGCAATCAGCCCCAGCATTTT,CASSLSGGPSNQPQHF
TRBJ2-1,TRBV6-5,-,-,TGTGCCAGCAGTTCCTTTAGTACGAGGCAGTTCTTC,CASSSFSTRQFF
TRBJ1-1,TRBV5-1,-,-,TGCGCCAGCAGTTCAGGGGCCTGGAACACTGAAGCTTTCTTT,CASSSGAWNTEAFF
TRBJ1-1,TRBV9,-,-,TGTGCCAGCAGCGCCGTGTCGGTCACTGAAGCTTTCTTT,CASSAVSVTEAFF
TRBJ1-2,TRBV4-2,-,TRBD1,TGTGCCAGCAGCCAAGACGGACAGGGCAGAGGTGGCTACACCTTC,CASSQDGQGRGGYTF
TRBJ2-5,TRBV6-5,-,-,TGTGCCAGCAGTTCGCGTGAGACCCAGTACTTC,CASSSRETQYF
TRBJ2-1,TRBV5-1,-,TRBD2,TGCGCCAGCAGCTTGGAGGGTTGGACTAGGACCTACAATGAGCAGTTCTTC,CASSLEGWTRTYNEQFF
TRBJ2-3,TRBV4-1,-,-,TGCGCCAGCAGCCAAGATCGAGGGCGGACGCAGTATTTT,CASSQDRGRTQYF
TRBJ2-3,TRBV5-8,-,TRBD2,TGTGCCAGCAGCTTGGGAGGCGGGGGGCCCCCTGATACGCAGTATTTT,CASSLGGGGPPDTQYF
TRBJ1-2,TRBV19,-,TRBD1,TGTGCCAGTAAGGCTGGGACAGGAGCGCTACTTAACTATGGCTACACCTTC,CASKAGTGALLNYGYTF
TRBJ2-1,TRBV11-2,-,TRBD2,TGTGCCAGCAGCTCCCCTAGCGGGGGGGCTTGGGAGCAGTTCTTC,CASSSPSGGAWEQFF